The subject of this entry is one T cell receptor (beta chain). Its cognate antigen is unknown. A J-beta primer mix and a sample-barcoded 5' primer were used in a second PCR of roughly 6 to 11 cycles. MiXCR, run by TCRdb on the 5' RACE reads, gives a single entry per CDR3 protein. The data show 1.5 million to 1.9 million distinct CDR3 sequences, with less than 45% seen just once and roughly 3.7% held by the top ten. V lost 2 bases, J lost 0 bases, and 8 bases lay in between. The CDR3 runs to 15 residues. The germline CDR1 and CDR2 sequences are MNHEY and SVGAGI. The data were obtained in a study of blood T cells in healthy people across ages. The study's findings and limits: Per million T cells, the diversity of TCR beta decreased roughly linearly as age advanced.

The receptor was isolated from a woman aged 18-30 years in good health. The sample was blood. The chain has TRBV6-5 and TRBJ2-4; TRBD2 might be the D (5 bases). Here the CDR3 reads CASSYLASAKNIQYF. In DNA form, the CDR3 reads TGTGCCAGCAGTTACCTAGCTTCAGCCAAAAACATTCAGTACTTC.